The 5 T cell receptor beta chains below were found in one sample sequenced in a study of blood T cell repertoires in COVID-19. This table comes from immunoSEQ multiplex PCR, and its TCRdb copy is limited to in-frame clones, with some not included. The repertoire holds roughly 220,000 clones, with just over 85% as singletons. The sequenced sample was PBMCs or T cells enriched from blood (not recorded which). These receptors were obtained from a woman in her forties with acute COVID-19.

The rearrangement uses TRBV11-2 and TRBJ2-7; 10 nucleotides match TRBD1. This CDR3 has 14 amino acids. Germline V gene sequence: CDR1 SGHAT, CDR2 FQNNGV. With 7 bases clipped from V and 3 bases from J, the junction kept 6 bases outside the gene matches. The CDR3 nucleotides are TGTGCCAGCACCGGGACAGGGGTAGGCTACGAGCAGTACTTC. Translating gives CASTGTGVGYEQYF.

CDR3: CASSSGSSYNEQFF. In nucleotides, the CDR3 is TGTGCCAGCAGTTCAGGAAGCTCCTACAATGAGCAGTTCTTC. This sequence joins TRBV6-5 and TRBJ2-1, with D uncertain. The CDR3 is made up of 14 amino acids. V lost 4 bases and J 0 bases, leaving 7 bases between the germline ends. Germline loops: CDR1 MNHEY, CDR2 SVGAGI.

CDR3 sequence reads: CSAPVGGYTF. The CDR3 nucleotides are TGCAGTGCTCCGGTGGGCGGCTACACCTTC. The chain employs TRBV20-1 and TRBJ1-2; no clear D gene. Germline values: CDR1 DFQATT, CDR2 SNEGSKA (reference sequence). V was shortened by 5 bases and J by 8 bases, with 9 bases between the two germline ends. This CDR3 has 10 amino acids.

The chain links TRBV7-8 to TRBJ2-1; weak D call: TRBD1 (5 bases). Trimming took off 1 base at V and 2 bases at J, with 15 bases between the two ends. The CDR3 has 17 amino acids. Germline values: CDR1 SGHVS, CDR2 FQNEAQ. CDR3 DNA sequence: TGTGCCAGCAGCTTAGTCCTCAGGGCTACCCCCTACAATGAGCAGTTCTTC. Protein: CASSLVLRATPYNEQFF.

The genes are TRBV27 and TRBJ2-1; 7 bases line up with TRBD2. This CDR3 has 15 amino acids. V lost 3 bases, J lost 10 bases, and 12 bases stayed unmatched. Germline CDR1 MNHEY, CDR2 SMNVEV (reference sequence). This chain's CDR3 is CASSFRRGSSPEQFF. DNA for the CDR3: TGTGCCAGCAGTTTCAGGCGCGGGAGCTCCCCAGAGCAGTTCTTC.